These T cell receptor beta chains were read from a single sample in a study of T cell repertoires in cytomegalovirus infection. TCRdb passed the reads through MiXCR, listing each CDR3 protein once. The repertoire includes approximately 83,000 distinct CDR3 sequences, around 25% of them detected once, and roughly 45% sits in the top ten. Antigens for these TCRs are unknown. The sample consisted of CD8+ T cells from cultured PBMCs, taken from culture after CMV antigen stimulation. The receptor set was obtained from a human donor in good health (CMV status not recorded). Some clones in this sample may be carry-over from other donors' samples. The CDR3 runs from the conserved cysteine through the conserved F or W. A D gene is named only where the DNA matches it firmly. Part of the rows lack a size; the others show once, few, many or a class for expanded clones.

V	J	D	size	DNA	CDR3
TRBV29-1	TRBJ2-5	TRBD2	NA	TGCAGCGTTGAGGGACTAGCGGGAGGGCCGTTTGAGACCCAGTACTTC	CSVEGLAGGPFETQYF
TRBV13	TRBJ1-1	TRBD1	few	TGTGCCAGCAGCTTAGGCCTGGCAGGTCCACAGGGGACTGAAGCTTTCTTT	CASSLGLAGPQGTEAFF
TRBV7-6	TRBJ1-1	NA	many	TGTGCCAGCAGCTTGAGGGGAGGCGATTCCGAAGCTTTCTTT	CASSLRGGDSEAFF
TRBV27	TRBJ2-2	NA	NA	TGTGCCAGCAGGGGGACCGCCGGGGAGCTGTTTTTT	CASRGTAGELFF
TRBV6-2/TRBV6-3	TRBJ2-1	TRBD2	NA	TGTGCCAGCAGCCTCCTTGCGGCTAGCGGCCTATACAATGAGCAGTTCTTC	CASSLLAASGLYNEQFF
TRBV12-3/TRBV12-4	TRBJ2-3	TRBD1	NA	TGTGCCAGCAGTTACCACAGGGGAAGCACAGATACGCAGTATTTT	CASSYHRGSTDTQYF
TRBV18	TRBJ2-5	TRBD2	many	TGTGCCAGCTCACCCCCTAGCGGGGGGGTCGAGGGGGAGACCCAGTACTTC	CASSPPSGGVEGETQYF
TRBV5-1	TRBJ1-2	NA	few	TGCGCCAGCAGCTTTGACAGGTCAGAACCTAACTATGGCTACACCTTC	CASSFDRSEPNYGYTF
TRBV24-1	TRBJ2-1	TRBD2	NA	TGTGCCACCAGTGATTCAAAGCGGGAGTTGAATGAGCAGTTCTTC	CATSDSKRELNEQFF
TRBV27	TRBJ2-7	NA	few	TGTGCCAGCAGTTGGCGTGGGGGGAGTCTCGTGGACGAGCAGTACTTC	CASSWRGGSLVDEQYF
TRBV11-2	TRBJ1-2	NA	many	TGTGCCAGCAGCTTTGACCTTTCACAGGGTCAAAGGGGCTACACCTTC	CASSFDLSQGQRGYTF
TRBV20-1	TRBJ2-7	TRBD1	few	TGCAGTGCTAGAGGCATGGGACAGGCCTACGAGCAGTACTTC	CSARGMGQAYEQYF
TRBV28	TRBJ1-3	TRBD1	many	TGTGCCAGCATCTTTGGACAGGGGGCTGGAAACACCATATATTTT	CASIFGQGAGNTIYF
TRBV20-1	TRBJ2-1	NA	NA	TGCAGTGCTAGAGGGCACCCTAGCGCACGCCCGGATGAGCAGTTCTTC	CSARGHPSARPDEQFF
TRBV28	TRBJ1-3	NA	NA	TGTGCCAGCAGTCTGTCCCTAAATGATAGGAACACCATATATTTT	CASSLSLNDRNTIYF
TRBV12-3/TRBV12-4	TRBJ2-3	NA	few	TGTGCCAGCACCCCCGTCGGCACAGATACGCAGTATTTT	CASTPVGTDTQYF
TRBV12-3/TRBV12-4	TRBJ2-2	TRBD1	NA	TGTGCCAGCAGGGGACAGGTGCTGGGCACCGGGGAGCTGTTTTTT	CASRGQVLGTGELFF
TRBV20-1	TRBJ2-2	NA	NA	TGCAGTGCTAGAGATGACAAGCGCCTCGACACCGGGGAGCTGTTTTTT	CSARDDKRLDTGELFF
TRBV2	TRBJ1-1	NA	NA	TGTGCCAGCAGCTCTGAGAGAGGGGCTTCAGGAAGAGCTTTCTTT	CASSSERGASGRAFF
TRBV6-5	TRBJ1-1	NA	NA	TGTGCCAGCAGTTATTACCAGGACAGTGACACTGAAGCTTTCTTT	CASSYYQDSDTEAFF
TRBV27	TRBJ2-7	NA	NA	TGTGCCAGCAGTACACAACCGACAGGCTACGAGCAGTACTTC	CASSTQPTGYEQYF
TRBV7-9	TRBJ2-3	TRBD1	few	TGTGCCAGCATCCGGGACAGCCGCACAGATACGCAGTATTTT	CASIRDSRTDTQYF
TRBV6-2/TRBV6-3	TRBJ2-7	NA	NA	TGTGCCAGCAGCGTGAGGACGGTGGCCTACGAGCAGTACTTC	CASSVRTVAYEQYF
TRBV27	TRBJ2-1	TRBD2	NA	TGTGCCAGCAGTGACGGACTAGCGGGAGGGCCTGGACAAGAGACCCAGTTCTTC	CASSDGLAGGPGQETQFF
TRBV12-3/TRBV12-4	TRBJ1-2	NA	NA	TGTGCCAGCAACCCGGCAGGGGCCTATGGCTACACCTTC	CASNPAGAYGYTF
TRBV12-3/TRBV12-4	TRBJ2-3	TRBD2	NA	TGTGCCAGCAGTTTGATCCCTCTAGCGGGGGGGACAGATACGCAGTATTTT	CASSLIPLAGGTDTQYF
TRBV5-1	TRBJ2-7	NA	few	TGCGCCAGCAGCTCGGCGGGATCGGGAAACGAGCAGTACTTC	CASSSAGSGNEQYF
TRBV6-2/TRBV6-3	TRBJ2-7	NA	few	TGTGCCAGCAGTTACAAGAGCTCCTACGAGCAGTACTTC	CASSYKSSYEQYF
TRBV20-1	TRBJ2-5	TRBD2	NA	TGCAGTGCTAGACTAGCGGGCGCCCCACGGGAGACCCAGTACTTC	CSARLAGAPRETQYF
TRBV7-2	TRBJ2-7	TRBD1	many	TGTGCCAGCAGCTTAGCCGTGGGACAGTCCCACGAGCAGTACTTC	CASSLAVGQSHEQYF
TRBV7-9	TRBJ1-2	NA	NA	TGTGCCAGCAGGGAGGAGGCGACTCATATAGGGCTTAACTATGGCTACACCTTC	CASREEATHIGLNYGYTF
TRBV9	TRBJ2-1	NA	NA	TGTGCCAGCAGCGTAGACGGAGGGGGCTTAAATGAGCAGTTCTTC	CASSVDGGGLNEQFF
TRBV7-6	TRBJ2-7	NA	NA	TGTGCCAGCAGCTTAGCGGTCGGGAGCTCCTACGAGCAGTACTTC	CASSLAVGSSYEQYF
TRBV15	TRBJ2-5	TRBD2	few	TGTGCCACCAGCCTACGAACCCGACTAGCGGGAGAGACCCAGTACTTC	CATSLRTRLAGETQYF
TRBV7-9	TRBJ1-2	NA	many	TGTGCCAGCAGCTTCCCAGGGGACTATGGCTACACCTTC	CASSFPGDYGYTF
TRBV27	TRBJ2-7	TRBD2	NA	TGTGCCAGCAGTTTCCGGGACAGGGCTTTGACTAGCGGGAGTATGGACAACGAGCAGTACTTC	CASSFRDRALTSGSMDNEQYF
TRBV29-1	TRBJ1-1	TRBD1	NA	TGCAGCGCCGCGCGGGACAGGGGGTTCAGGAACACTGAAGCTTTCTTT	CSAARDRGFRNTEAFF
TRBV7-2	TRBJ2-1	NA	many	TGTGCCAGCAGCTTATCTGAGAACCCCTACAATGAGCAGTTCTTC	CASSLSENPYNEQFF
TRBV14	TRBJ2-7	NA	NA	TGTGCCAGCAGCGAACCGGGCCTGGGGGCCTACGAGCAGTACTTC	CASSEPGLGAYEQYF
TRBV7-9	TRBJ2-2	NA	NA	TGTGCCAGCAGCGTCTCCGCGGTGAACACCGGGGAGCTGTTTTTT	CASSVSAVNTGELFF
TRBV5-6	TRBJ2-7	TRBD1	NA	TGTGCCAGCAGCTTGGGGACAGGGGGCTTCGAGCAGTACTTC	CASSLGTGGFEQYF
TRBV9	TRBJ2-5	TRBD2	NA	TGTGCCAGCAGCGCCCGATTATTAGCGGGGCGCCCTCAAGAGACCCAGTACTTC	CASSARLLAGRPQETQYF
TRBV28	TRBJ1-2	NA	many	TGTGCCAGCAGAGAGGGGGACTATGGCTACACCTTC	CASREGDYGYTF
TRBV5-5	TRBJ1-4	NA	few	TGTGCCAGCAGCTTGTCACAGGGTAATGAGAAACTGTTTTTT	CASSLSQGNEKLFF
TRBV6-2/TRBV6-3	TRBJ2-5	NA	few	TGTGCCAGCAGTTACCTCGCCGGGACTGGACGCGTCCAAGAGACCCAGTACTTC	CASSYLAGTGRVQETQYF
TRBV4-1	TRBJ1-5	TRBD1	NA	TGCGCCAGCAGCCAAGGGGAGGGCAGGGGGGATCAGCCCCAGCATTTT	CASSQGEGRGDQPQHF
TRBV5-1	TRBJ1-1	TRBD1	few	TGCGCCAGCAGCTTGGGTCCCGGGACAGACAAGCTCTTT	CASSLGPGTDKLF
TRBV28	TRBJ2-1	NA	NA	TGTGCCAGCAGTTTATCTTACCGGGGCAATGAGCAGTTCTTC	CASSLSYRGNEQFF
TRBV27	TRBJ2-5	NA	NA	TGTGCCAGCAAGGAATTTTCCGCGGGCCAAGAGACCCAGTACTTC	CASKEFSAGQETQYF
TRBV29-1	TRBJ1-3	TRBD1	NA	TGCAGCGTAGAACAGGGGGGCTCTGGAAACACCATATATTTT	CSVEQGGSGNTIYF
TRBV7-9	TRBJ2-3	TRBD2	many	TGTGCCAGCAGCTTAGATGGACTAGCAGATACGCAGTATTTT	CASSLDGLADTQYF
TRBV14	TRBJ2-2	NA	NA	TGTGCCAGCAGCCCGGGCGGGACAGCGAACACCGGGGAGCTGTTTTTT	CASSPGGTANTGELFF
TRBV6-2/TRBV6-3	TRBJ2-1	TRBD2	NA	TGTGCCAGCAGTTACTCTGGACTAGCGGACTACAATGAGCAGTTCTTC	CASSYSGLADYNEQFF